This is a list of T cell receptor beta chains from one sample in a study of blood T cell repertoires in COVID-19. Libraries were prepared by immunoSEQ multiplex PCR; TCRdb keeps only in-frame clonotypes and omits some of them. The sample contains 150,000 or so clones, approximately 81% of which appear only once. The sequencing input was peripheral blood. The receptors derive from a human donor in a cohort sampled during active COVID-19. Both conserved end residues are part of each CDR3. The D gene is left open where the match is weak. Size values are once, few and many counts, or a class for expanded clones, and some rows have none.

clone size	D gene	J gene	V gene	CDR3 DNA	CDR3 protein
.	.	TRBJ2-4	TRBV6-5	TGTGCCAGCAGCTGGGAGGTCAAAAACATTCAGTACTTC	CASSWEVKNIQYF
.	TRBD1	TRBJ1-5	TRBV11-2	TGTGCCAGCAGCTTAAACAGGGGAAGGAATCAGCCCCAGCATTTT	CASSLNRGRNQPQHF
.	.	TRBJ2-3	TRBV20-1	TGCAGTGCTAGTGGTGGAGGGCGAGCAGATACGCAGTATTTT	CSASGGGRADTQYF
.	.	TRBJ1-3	TRBV4-1	TGCGCCAGCAGCCAAGATCCGGGGACCATATATTTT	CASSQDPGTIYF
.	TRBD1	TRBJ1-1	TRBV29-1	TGCAGCGCTGACCCCAGGGGGTTAAGCACTGAAGCTTTCTTT	CSADPRGLSTEAFF
.	TRBD2	TRBJ2-7	TRBV3-1/TRBV3-2	TGTGCCAGCAGCCCAATTCGGGGGGAGGAGCAGTACTTC	CASSPIRGEEQYF
.	.	TRBJ2-5	TRBV9	TGTGCCAGCAGCGCCGAGGGGGTCTGGGGGACCCAGTACTTC	CASSAEGVWGTQYF
.	.	TRBJ2-2	TRBV5-1	TGCGCCAGCATGGACACCAACACCGGGGAGCTGTTTTTT	CASMDTNTGELFF
.	TRBD1	TRBJ2-3	TRBV29-1	TGCACCGTACGGGCAGGGGGTTCAGATACGCAGTATTTT	CTVRAGGSDTQYF
few	.	TRBJ2-7	TRBV9	TGTGCCAGCAGCGGTCCCCCAACGGGTTTCACCTACGAGCAGTACTTC	CASSGPPTGFTYEQYF
.	.	TRBJ2-1	TRBV2	TGTGCCAGCAGTCGGACTGGTCCGTCCTACAATGAGCAGTTCTTC	CASSRTGPSYNEQFF
once	TRBD1	TRBJ1-1	TRBV6-5	TGTGCCAGCAGTCACCGGGACAGGAACACTGAAGCTTTCTTT	CASSHRDRNTEAFF
.	.	TRBJ2-1	TRBV5-1	TGCGCCAGCAGCTCCATCACGGGACAATACAATGAGCAGTTCTTC	CASSSITGQYNEQFF
.	TRBD1	TRBJ2-2	TRBV9	TGTGCCAGCAGACCCGGGACAGCCGGCACCGGGGAGCTGTTTTTT	CASRPGTAGTGELFF
.	.	TRBJ1-1	TRBV6-5	TGTGCCAGCAGACGTCCCGGGGAGAACACTGAAGCTTTCTTT	CASRRPGENTEAFF
.	.	TRBJ1-3	TRBV28	TGTGCCAGCAGTTTGAACGAGGGCTCTGGAAACACCATATATTTT	CASSLNEGSGNTIYF
.	.	TRBJ2-3	TRBV6-5	TGTGCCAGCACCGAGGGCTTCTTCACAGATACGCAGTATTTT	CASTEGFFTDTQYF
.	TRBD1	TRBJ2-6	TRBV19	TGTGCCAGTAGTATACAGGGGGCTGCTGGGGCCAACGTCCTGACTTTC	CASSIQGAAGANVLTF
few	TRBD2	TRBJ2-3	TRBV19	TGTGCCAGTAGTCTCAGGCCGGGACTAGGAGTTAGAGATACGCAGTATTTT	CASSLRPGLGVRDTQYF
.	.	TRBJ2-5	TRBV28	TGTGCCAGCAATGCAGGGGTGTTCCAAGAGACCCAGTACTTC	CASNAGVFQETQYF
.	.	TRBJ2-3	TRBV3-1/TRBV3-2	TGTGCCAGCAGCCTCTCAGGGGAGGATACGCAGTATTTT	CASSLSGEDTQYF
.	TRBD2	TRBJ2-7	TRBV12-5	TGTGCTAGTGGTCTTAGCGGGGGGGCCGTCGAGCAGTACTTC	CASGLSGGAVEQYF
.	.	TRBJ2-7	TRBV6-5	TGTGCCAGCAGTTACTCGCAAAACAGGGCCTCCTACGAGCAGTACTTC	CASSYSQNRASYEQYF
.	TRBD1	TRBJ2-1	TRBV4-1	TGCGCCAGCAGTCGGTACAGGGGTGCAAATGAGCAGTTCTTC	CASSRYRGANEQFF
.	TRBD2	TRBJ2-1	TRBV5-5	TGTGCCAGCAGCGCCGCTAGCGGGGGGCTCTCTAGCTCCTACAATGAGCAGTTCTTC	CASSAASGGLSSSYNEQFF
.	.	TRBJ1-2	TRBV29-1	TGCAGCGTTGAAGAAGGGGGTCGGAACTATGGCTACACCTTC	CSVEEGGRNYGYTF
.	.	TRBJ1-6	TRBV28	TGTGCCAGCAGTAACCGGGACGGGAGCTATAATTCACCCCTCCACTTT	CASSNRDGSYNSPLHF
.	.	TRBJ1-2	TRBV5-8	TGTGCCAGCAGCCCGGGACAAGCCTATGGCTACACCTTC	CASSPGQAYGYTF
.	TRBD1	TRBJ1-1	TRBV5-4	TGTGCCAGCCCCTCCCGGAACAGGGGCGACACTGAAGCTTTCTTT	CASPSRNRGDTEAFF
.	TRBD1	TRBJ2-7	TRBV6-5	TGTGCCAGCACCCGATCAGGGGGCCACGAGCAGTACTTC	CASTRSGGHEQYF
once	.	TRBJ1-1	TRBV27	TGTGCCAGCAGTTTGTGGCCGCTGAACACTGAAGCTTTCTTT	CASSLWPLNTEAFF
.	TRBD2	TRBJ2-1	TRBV27	TGTGCCAGCAGTTTCTCCGGACGGGAGGGTGAGCAGTTCTTC	CASSFSGREGEQFF
.	.	TRBJ1-5	TRBV21-1	TGTGCCAGCAGCAAAGGAGGGGGAGGCAATCAGCCCCAGCATTTT	CASSKGGGGNQPQHF
.	.	TRBJ1-5	TRBV6-5	TGTGCCAGCAGCTCCAGGGGCAATCAGCCCCAGCATTTT	CASSSRGNQPQHF
.	TRBD1	TRBJ2-6	TRBV5-1	TGCGCCAGCAGCCGGACCGGGACAGGACCAAACTCTGGGGCCAACGTCCTGACTTTC	CASSRTGTGPNSGANVLTF
.	TRBD1	TRBJ1-2	TRBV9	TGTGCCAGCAGCTTGAGCGTCGGGACAGTCTTCTATGGCTACACCTTC	CASSLSVGTVFYGYTF
.	TRBD2	TRBJ2-7	TRBV6-6	TGTGCCAGCAGTTACTCGGGGGGGAACTCCTACGAGCAGTACTTC	CASSYSGGNSYEQYF
.	.	TRBJ2-2	TRBV18	TGTGCCAGCTCCCCACGTCTCACCGGGGAGCTGTTTTTT	CASSPRLTGELFF
.	.	TRBJ1-5	TRBV7-6	TGTGCCAGCAGCCCTCTGTATAGCAATCAGCCCCAGCATTTT	CASSPLYSNQPQHF
.	.	TRBJ1-5	TRBV30	TGTGCCTGGACGAGGGGGTCTAATCAGCCCCAGCATTTT	CAWTRGSNQPQHF
.	.	TRBJ2-3	TRBV15	TGTGCCACCAACAGCAGGGCGGCGATAGATACGCAGTATTTT	CATNSRAAIDTQYF
.	TRBD2	TRBJ2-5	TRBV3-1/TRBV3-2	TGTGCCAGCAGCCCTCGGGAGGGGATGTACCAAGAGACCCAGTACTTC	CASSPREGMYQETQYF
.	.	TRBJ1-6	TRBV4-1	TGCGCCAGCAGCCAAGCGGGTTTCAATTCACCCCTCCACTTT	CASSQAGFNSPLHF
.	.	TRBJ2-2	TRBV6-2/TRBV6-3	TGTGCCAGCAGTGCGCGGGACAGAAACACCGGGGAGCTGTTTTTT	CASSARDRNTGELFF
.	TRBD1	TRBJ2-4	TRBV5-6	TGTGCCAGCAGCACGGGACAGGGTACGAACATTCAGTACTTC	CASSTGQGTNIQYF
.	.	TRBJ1-2	TRBV4-3	TGCGCCAGCAGCTTTTCTGGAGATAACTATGGCTACACCTTC	CASSFSGDNYGYTF
few	TRBD1	TRBJ1-1	TRBV6-2/TRBV6-3	TGTGCCAGCAGCAATGCCCGGGACAGGGTACCCGAAGCTTTCTTT	CASSNARDRVPEAFF
once	.	TRBJ1-2	TRBV13	TGTGCCAGCAGCTACCGACAGAGGCTAGACTATGGCTACACCTTC	CASSYRQRLDYGYTF
.	.	TRBJ1-1	TRBV10-3	TGTGCCATCAGTGTTGGTTTAACTCAAGCCCCTGAAGCTTTCTTT	CAISVGLTQAPEAFF